A single sample is the source of the 30 T cell receptor beta chains below, sequenced in a study of blood T cell repertoires in COVID-19 (dated by TCRdb to the early 2020s). The library came from the immunoSEQ multiplex PCR assay. TCRdb stores this immuneACCESS table with in-frame sequences only. Part of the clones is absent; in the studies checked, under half of the shortfall reflects unresolved V genes, and no reason is known for the rest. Across this sample there are over 150,000 clones, with approximately 82% seen only once. Jointly, the top ten make up roughly a fifth of the sample. Sequenced input: peripheral blood. The origin of the receptors is a woman between 65 and 79 years old who had recovered from COVID-19.

The J gene is TRBJ1-2, the V gene TRBV10-3; 12 bases map to TRBD1. The CDR3 runs to 16 residues. Germline V gives CDR1 ENHRY, CDR2 SYGVKD. Trimming cost V 4 bases and J 4 bases; bases outside gene matches: 7. The CDR3 nucleotides are TGTGCCATCAGTGTGGGACAGGGGGCTTTGGGCTATGGCTACACCTTC. The encoded protein is CAISVGQGALGYGYTF.

This clone showed up just once. This chain uses TRBV7-2 with TRBJ2-2; weak D call: TRBD2 (6 bases). Per germline, CDR1 SGHTA and CDR2 FQGNSA. The V gene lost 4 bases and the J gene lost 3 bases, with 9 bases spanning the gap. The CDR3 runs to 14 residues. The CDR3 region has the DNA TGTGCCAGCAGCTCCGGACTACACACCGGGGAGCTGTTTTTT. It codes for CASSSGLHTGELFF.

The DNA of the CDR3 is TGTGCCAGCAGCCCGGGACTAGCGAGGTCCTACAATGAGCAGTTCTTC. Translation: CASSPGLARSYNEQFF. The V and J genes are TRBV7-8 and TRBJ2-1, with 10 bases lining up with TRBD2. Germline values: CDR1 SGHVS, CDR2 FQNEAQ. J lost 1 base, V lost 5 bases, and 5 bases had no gene match. This CDR3 has 16 amino acids.

This clone appeared a few times. The V and J genes are TRBV11-2 and TRBJ2-3; 7 nucleotides align to TRBD2. Per germline, CDR1 SGHAT and CDR2 FQNNGV. J was trimmed by 3 bases and V by 5 bases; bases with no gene match: 11. This CDR3 region has 16 residues. This CDR3 is CASSPVGRRFTDTQYF. The DNA for the CDR3 is TGTGCCAGCAGCCCAGTCGGGAGGAGGTTTACAGATACGCAGTATTTT. Full variable domain (missing parts from reference TRBV11-2 and TRBJ2-3): EAGVAQSPRYKIIEKRQSVAFWCNPISGHATLYWYQQILGQGPKLLIQFQNNGVVDDSQLPKDRFSAERLKGVDSTLKIQPAKLEDSAVYLCASSPVGRRFTDTQYFGPGTRLTVL.

The rearrangement uses TRBV19 and TRBJ2-7; D may be TRBD2 (5 bases). Germline-derived CDR1 and CDR2 are LNHDA and SQIVND (reference sequence). CDR3 length: 14 residues. V dropped 6 bases and J dropped 4 bases, with 16 bases sitting between them. The CDR3 DNA follows: TGTGCCAGTAGCCAATTGGCGGGTCCTTACGAGCAGTACTTC. Amino acids: CASSQLAGPYEQYF.

The CDR3 reads CASSSPYITSGTTDTQYF. DNA of the CDR3: TGTGCCAGCAGTTCCCCATATATTACTAGCGGGACCACAGATACGCAGTATTTT. V and J are TRBV27 and TRBJ2-3, with TRBD2 matching over 10 bases. Looked up from germline, CDR1 is MNHEY and CDR2 is SMNVEV (reference sequence). The CDR3 spans 18 residues. Unmatched junction bases numbered 12, after V lost 4 bases and J lost 2 bases.

A single count supports this clone. The chain recombines TRBV12-5 with TRBJ2-7; 7 bases map to TRBD2. From germline, CDR1 is LGHNT and CDR2 FRNRAP. This CDR3 comprises 15 residues. V gave up 3 bases and J gave up 3 bases; unmatched junction bases: 8. The chain's CDR3 is CASGFPEREYYEQYF. CDR3 in DNA: TGTGCTAGTGGTTTCCCCGAGCGGGAATACTACGAGCAGTACTTC.

This clone was seen just once. J is TRBJ2-1 and V is TRBV18, with 8 nucleotides matching TRBD2. Unmatched junction bases numbered 4, after V lost 3 bases and J lost 6 bases. Germline loops: CDR1 KGHSH, CDR2 LQKENI. The CDR3 covers 14 residues. The DNA for the CDR3 is TGTGCCAGCTCACCGACAACTAGCGGCAATGAGCAGTTCTTC. Its protein is CASSPTTSGNEQFF.

This chain joins TRBV11-2 and TRBJ2-1, with TRBD2 as a possible D gene (6 bases). In germline, CDR1 is SGHAT, CDR2 FQNNGV. The length of the CDR3 is 16 residues. Trimming shortened V by 5 bases and J by 0 bases, and 14 bases separated the two germline ends. The DNA for the CDR3 is TGTGCCAGCAGCCCCTGGGAGGCGGACTCCTACAATGAGCAGTTCTTC. Translation: CASSPWEADSYNEQFF.

The J gene is TRBJ1-2, the V gene TRBV28; D is unclear. V lost 5 bases and J 4 bases, leaving 11 bases between the germline ends. The V gene's germline CDR1 is MDHEN and CDR2 SYDVKM. This CDR3 has 13 amino acids. The CDR3 coding sequence is TGTGCCAGCAGTCCTGGGCTAACCTATGGCTACACCTTC. Translating it yields CASSPGLTYGYTF.

This clone has a handful of counts. The gene calls are TRBV19 and TRBJ1-3; D gene uncertain. This CDR3 has 13 residues. V lost 5 bases, J lost 8 bases, and 13 bases lay in between. The germline CDR1 and CDR2 sequences are LNHDA and SQIVND (reference sequence). CDR3 DNA: TGTGCCAGTAGTCCGGGAATTCAGTACACCATATATTTT. Protein product: CASSPGIQYTIYF.

This clone was seen once. The genes are TRBV20-1 and TRBJ2-1, with 10 bases lining up with TRBD2. Germline V gene lookup returns CDR1 DFQATT and CDR2 SNEGSKA (reference sequence). Trimming at V came to 3 bases and at J to 10 bases, leaving 9 bases not matched to a gene. This CDR3 has 14 amino acids. The CDR3 DNA follows: TGCAGTGCTAGTGGGGCTAGCGGGAGCTGGGAGCAGTTCTTC. This encodes CSASGASGSWEQFF.

As DNA, the CDR3 is TGTGCCAGTAGTAAGGGAGGTCTGGACAGCAATCAGCCCCAGCATTTT. Its protein product is CASSKGGLDSNQPQHF. V gene TRBV19 combines with J gene TRBJ1-5; no reliable D call. V lost 4 bases and J 1 base, leaving 14 bases between the germline ends. The germline V gene encodes CDR1 LNHDA and CDR2 SQIVND (reference sequence). CDR3 size: 16 residues.

In regard to this clone: Other DNA variants within this sample encode the same CDR3. V gene TRBV9 combines with J gene TRBJ2-7; the match to TRBD2 covers 7 bases. The CDR3 runs 14 residues. V lost 4 bases and J lost 7; bases outside the gene matches: 11. Germline CDR1 reads SGDLS; CDR2 reads YYNGEE. The CDR3 DNA follows: TGTGCCAGCAGCCCGAGTGGGCTGGGGGGGGAGCAGTACTTC. Encoded protein: CASSPSGLGGEQYF.

V usage is TRBV4-3 and J usage is TRBJ2-1; 13 bases map to TRBD2. CDR3 length equals 17 residues. The V gene's germline CDR1 is LGHNA and CDR2 YSLEER. The V gene end was trimmed by 3 bases and the J gene end by 6 bases; junction bases not matched to a gene: 8. The CDR3 loop reads CASSQYPGLAGINEQFF. CDR3 bases: TGCGCCAGCAGCCAGTACCCGGGACTAGCGGGAATCAATGAGCAGTTCTTC.

The chain is built from TRBV30 and TRBJ2-6; D perhaps matches TRBD2 (6 bases). The CDR3 is made up of 16 amino acids. In germline, CDR1 is GTSNPN, CDR2 SVGIG (reference sequence). The V end was cut by 4 bases, the J end by 0 bases, with 13 bases between. CDR3 in DNA: TGTGCCTGGACACCGGGAGCCACCTCTGGGGCCAACGTCCTGACTTTC. Translating gives CAWTPGATSGANVLTF. Using reference TRBV30 and TRBJ2-6 for the parts outside the CDR3, the full variable domain is SQTIHQWPATLVQPVGSPLSLECTVEGTSNPNLYWYRQAAGRGLQLLFYSVGIGQISSEVPQNLSASRPQDRQFILSSKKLLLSDSGFYLCAWTPGATSGANVLTFGAGSRLTVL.

V and J are TRBV12-3 or TRBV12-4 and TRBJ1-2; no firm D call. The CDR3 covers 12 residues. V dropped 10 bases and J dropped 0 bases, with 9 bases sitting between them. The DNA of the CDR3 is TGTGCCACCTCCCCGGCTAACTATGGCTACACCTTC. Amino acids: CATSPANYGYTF.

In its sample, this clone was seen once. This rearrangement joins TRBV7-9 to TRBJ1-6; TRBD1 agrees at 8 bases. V shed 5 bases and J 8 bases; nucleotides not matched to a gene: 8. CDR3 length: 15 residues. In germline, CDR1 is SEHNR, CDR2 FQNEAQ (reference sequence). The CDR3 nucleotides read TGTGCCAGCAGCCCAGGACAGGGTGGCCATTCACCCCTCCACTTT. Translated: CASSPGQGGHSPLHF.

Details on this clone: The junction and the germline gene differ at one end; a read error may be behind it. The rearrangement uses TRBV5-1 and TRBJ2-6; D may correspond to TRBD1 or TRBD2 (6 bases each). The germline gives CDR1 SGHRS, CDR2 YFSETQ. This CDR3 has 16 amino acids. In nucleotides, the CDR3 is TGCGCCAGCACCTTGGGGGGCCGCTCTGGGGCCAACGTCCTGACTTTC. Its protein product is CASTLGGRSGANVLTF.

The rearrangement uses TRBV19 and TRBJ2-7, with D perhaps TRBD1 (5 bases). The CDR3 runs to 13 residues. V lost 5 bases to trimming and J lost 2 bases, with 10 bases between them. CDR1 and CDR2 from the germline V gene are LNHDA and SQIVND (reference sequence). CDR3 DNA: TGTGCCAGTAGTTGGGGCCAAACCTACGAGCAGTACTTC. It codes for CASSWGQTYEQYF. The entire variable domain, with the rest obtained from reference TRBV19 and TRBJ2-7, is as follows: DGGITQSPKYLFRKEGQNVTLSCEQNLNHDAMYWYRQDPGQGLRLIYYSQIVNDFQKGDIAEGYSVSREKKESFPLTVTSAQKNPTAFYLCASSWGQTYEQYFGPGTRLTVT.

The J gene is TRBJ1-4, the V gene TRBV4-2; maybe TRBD1 (5 bases). CDR3 length equals 14 residues. Per the germline V gene, CDR1 is LGHNA and CDR2 is YNFKEQ. V was pared by 4 bases and J by 5 bases, with 11 bases between. CDR3 loop: CASSRSRGNEKLFF. As DNA, the CDR3 is TGTGCCAGCAGCCGTTCCCGGGGGAATGAAAAACTGTTTTTT.

This clone was seen a few times. Other DNA sequences from this sample encode an identical CDR3 as well. The chain carries TRBV18 and TRBJ1-2; D unresolved. Trimming pared 0 bases from V and 4 bases from J, leaving 9 bases between. CDR3 length: 14 amino acids. Germline V gene sequence: CDR1 KGHSH, CDR2 LQKENI. The CDR3 nucleotides are TGTGCCAGCTCACCACCGGGCGGGCCCTATGGCTACACCTTC. The encoded protein is CASSPPGGPYGYTF.

V usage is TRBV5-1 and J usage is TRBJ2-3; 9 bases align to TRBD1. CDR3 size: 16 residues. The ends lost 0 bases at V and 5 bases at J; junction bases unmatched: 7. The germline CDR1 and CDR2 sequences are SGHRS and YFSETQ. The CDR3 reads CASSLAVTGGGDTQYF. Written as DNA, the CDR3 is TGCGCCAGCAGCTTGGCCGTTACAGGGGGCGGAGATACGCAGTATTTT.

V is TRBV7-2 and J is TRBJ2-3; 13 bases match TRBD2. There are 18 residues in the CDR3. Trimming took 0 bases from V and 4 from J; bases not matched to a gene: 7. Germline CDR1 is SGHTA and CDR2 is FQGNSA. Here the CDR3 DNA reads TGTGCCAGCAGCTTAGCCGGACTAGCGGGAGTGAGCCCAGATACGCAGTATTTT. Amino acids: CASSLAGLAGVSPDTQYF. Together with reference TRBV7-2 and TRBJ2-3, the CDR3 gives the full variable domain: GAGVSQSPSNKVTEKGKDVELRCDPISGHTALYWYRQSLGQGLEFLIYFQGNSAPDKSGLPSDRFSAERTGGSVSTLTIQRTQQEDSAVYLCASSLAGLAGVSPDTQYFGPGTRLTVL.

The J gene is TRBJ1-2, the V gene TRBV7-2; D gene uncertain. The ends were cut back, 1 base at V and 8 bases at J, with 17 bases in the middle. CDR1 is SGHTA and CDR2 is FQGNSA in the germline V gene. The CDR3 runs 15 residues. The CDR3, as DNA: TGTGCCAGCAGCTTAGACGGAGGCAGGCCCGCCGGCTACACCTTC. It yields the protein CASSLDGGRPAGYTF.

This chain uses TRBV5-4 with TRBJ1-6, with 7 bases matching TRBD1. The CDR3 consists of 15 residues. Germline CDR1 reads SGHNT; CDR2 reads YYREEE (reference sequence). Germline trimming cut 4 bases from V and 8 bases from J; bases unmatched to any gene: 9. CDR3 nucleotides: TGTGCCAGCAGCCCACAGGGGTTTGGGGATTCACCCCTCCACTTT. This codes for CASSPQGFGDSPLHF.

This clone has just one count. The chain joins TRBV28 to TRBJ1-1, with D maybe TRBD1 (6 bases). Germline CDR1 reads MDHEN; CDR2 reads SYDVKM. Trimming left V 6 bases short and J 5 bases short, with 13 bases between. The CDR3 is 13 residues long. CDR3 sequence: CASRQGRGTEAFF. CDR3 coding DNA: TGTGCCAGCAGGCAGGGGAGGGGAACTGAAGCTTTCTTT.

The chain is built from TRBV3-1 (or the pseudogene TRBV3-2) and TRBJ2-5; D is uncertain. CDR1 LGHDT and CDR2 YNNKEL come from the germline V gene (reference sequence). The CDR3 length is 11 residues. Trimming removed 7 bases from V and 4 bases from J, with 7 bases in between. CDR3 sequence reads: CASNSRETQYF. The CDR3 coding sequence is TGTGCCAGCAACTCACGAGAGACCCAGTACTTC.

The V and J genes are TRBV4-3 and TRBJ1-6, with TRBD1 matching 9 bases. This CDR3 spans 16 amino acids. Germline CDR1 is LGHNA and CDR2 is YSLEER. V lost 3 bases to trimming and J lost 3 bases; unmatched junction nucleotides: 3. CDR3 nucleotides: TGCGCCAGCAGCCAGTTGGGACAGGGCTATAATTCACCCCTCCACTTT. Encoded protein: CASSQLGQGYNSPLHF.

The CDR3 here is CSVKTGVYYYEQYF. The CDR3 DNA reads as TGCAGCGTTAAAACAGGGGTCTACTACTACGAGCAGTACTTC. This chain links TRBV29-1 with TRBJ2-7, with 7 bases matching TRBD1. The CDR3 length is 14 residues. The germline gives CDR1 SQVTM, CDR2 ANQGSEA. The ends lost 5 bases at V and 3 bases at J; junction bases unmatched: 10.